One sample yielded the 26 T cell receptor beta chains listed below, sequenced in a study of blood T cells in healthy people across ages. A second about 7 to 12 cycle PCR used barcoded and J-beta primers. A single record per CDR3 protein comes from TCRdb applying MiXCR to the 5' RACE reads. Counted here are around 620,000 distinct CDR3 sequences, roughly a quarter occurring once; the ten biggest clones make up around a sixth. The sample taken for sequencing was blood. The receptors stem from a woman between 65 and 79 years old in good health.

V gene TRBV12-3 or TRBV12-4 combines with J gene TRBJ2-2; 7 bases agree with TRBD2. This CDR3 region has 15 residues. With 3 bases clipped from V and 7 bases from J, the junction kept 8 bases outside the gene matches. The CDR3 here is CASSFGPGEGGELFF. DNA of the CDR3: TGTGCCAGCAGTTTTGGCCCGGGGGAGGGCGGGGAGCTGTTTTTT.

This clonotype was counted a few times. The V and J genes are TRBV7-3 and TRBJ2-2; either TRBD1 or TRBD2 may fit D (7 bases each). Looked up from germline, CDR1 is SGHTA and CDR2 is FQGTGA. The CDR3 loop spans 19 amino acids. Trimming stripped 5 bases from V and 0 bases from J, with 22 bases between. CDR3 amino acids: CASSPQGGGTLTNTGELFF. CDR3 DNA sequence: TGTGCCAGCAGCCCCCAGGGGGGAGGGACACTAACGAACACCGGGGAGCTGTTTTTT.

The V and J genes are TRBV7-2 and TRBJ1-2; 7 bases align to TRBD1. V shed 5 bases, J shed 7 bases, and the junction held 10 bases outside the gene matches. The CDR3 extends over 14 amino acids. The germline V gene has CDR1 SGHTA and CDR2 FQGNSA. CDR3 nucleotide sequence: TGTGCCAGCAGCCCCGAGACAGGGTATGGTGGCTACACCTTC. This codes for CASSPETGYGGYTF.

The chain is built from TRBV18 and TRBJ2-1; D is possibly TRBD1 (5 bases). This CDR3 comprises 16 residues. V was pared by 4 bases and J by 0 bases, with 13 bases between. Germline CDR1 and CDR2: KGHSH and LQKENI. This CDR3 is CASSLKGPSSYNEQFF. The CDR3 nucleotides are TGTGCCAGCTCACTGAAGGGGCCGAGCTCCTACAATGAGCAGTTCTTC.

This clonotype was found many times. The CDR3 nucleotides read TGTGCCAGCAGCTTTTATACAGGGCGAGGAAACACCATATATTTT. Its protein is CASSFYTGRGNTIYF. This sequence joins TRBV11-2 and TRBJ1-3; weak D call: TRBD1 (6 bases). Germline CDR1 is SGHAT and CDR2 is FQNNGV. V lost 3 bases and J lost 4, with 13 bases in between. The CDR3 runs to 15 residues.

This clonotype was observed a handful of times. V usage is TRBV12-3 or TRBV12-4 and J usage is TRBJ1-3, with unresolved D. Trimming cost V 6 bases and J 3 bases, with 12 bases left between them. This CDR3 spans 14 amino acids. CDR3 sequence: CASSPTVVGNTIYF. CDR3 DNA sequence: TGTGCCAGCAGCCCCACAGTTGTTGGAAACACCATATATTTT.

The chain has TRBV5-6 and TRBJ1-4, with a tentative D call TRBD1 (6 bases). The CDR3 runs 18 residues. Germline CDR1 SGHDT, CDR2 YYEEEE. Deletions cut 7 bases from V and 0 bases from J, with 22 bases between. CDR3: CASPFETGFYPTNEKLFF. Here the CDR3 DNA reads TGTGCCAGCCCCTTCGAAACAGGGTTTTATCCAACTAATGAAAAACTGTTTTTT.

The chain carries TRBV3-1 and TRBJ1-2, with a weak D call TRBD1 (5 bases). V gave up 7 bases and J gave up 4 bases, with 16 bases separating them. This CDR3 contains 14 residues. CDR1 and CDR2 (germline): LGHDT, YNNKEL (reference sequence). This CDR3 is CASTPTQGAYGYTF. For the CDR3, the DNA is TGTGCCAGCACTCCCACCCAAGGGGCCTATGGCTACACCTTC. Complete variable domain (other parts from reference TRBV3-1 and TRBJ1-2): DTAVSQTPKYLVTQMGNDKSIKCEQNLGHDTMYWYKQDSKKFLKIMFSYNNKELIINETVPNRFSPKSPDKAHLNLHINSLELGDSAVYFCASTPTQGAYGYTFGSGTRLTVV.

This rearrangement joins TRBV6-2 or TRBV6-3 to TRBJ1-4; D remains ambiguous. This CDR3 has 16 amino acids. Per germline, CDR1 MNHEY and CDR2 SVGEGT. The germline V and J ends were trimmed by 4 bases and 4 bases, with 16 bases remaining between them. CDR3 bases: TGTGCCAGCAGTTCCACCTCAGACGGCTATAATGAAAAACTGTTTTTT. Protein: CASSSTSDGYNEKLFF.

This sequence joins TRBV20-1 and TRBJ2-5; a weak D match, TRBD2 (5 bases). Germline CDR1 is DFQATT and CDR2 is SNEGSKA (reference sequence). The V end lost 4 bases, the J end lost 0 bases, and 9 bases lay between the germline ends. The CDR3 has 13 residues. The CDR3, as DNA: TGCAGTGCTATATTAGCGTACCAAGAGACCCAGTACTTC. Its translation is CSAILAYQETQYF.

The chain couples TRBV5-4 to TRBJ2-3; a possible D gene is TRBD2 (6 bases). This CDR3 has 15 residues. Per the germline V gene, CDR1 is SGHNT and CDR2 is YYREEE (reference sequence). V gave up 4 bases and J gave up 4 bases, with 16 bases separating them. The CDR3 here is CASSPSWGVADTQYF. The CDR3 DNA reads TGTGCCAGCAGCCCCTCGTGGGGGGTAGCAGATACGCAGTATTTT.

The rearrangement joins TRBV6-2 or TRBV6-3 to TRBJ2-7, with D possibly being TRBD2 (6 bases). The CDR3 is 14 residues long. Per germline, CDR1 MNHEY and CDR2 SVGEGT. Trimming took 8 bases from V and 0 from J, leaving 14 bases between them. The chain's CDR3 is CASRGFPNSYEQYF. CDR3 coding DNA: TGTGCCAGCCGGGGGTTCCCGAACTCCTACGAGCAGTACTTC.

Note on this clonotype: An end of the junction differs from the germline gene, which may be a read error. The chain recombines TRBV5-1 with TRBJ1-1; 7 nucleotides align to TRBD1. The V gene's germline CDR1 is SGHRS and CDR2 YFSETQ. The CDR3 consists of 12 residues. This CDR3 is CACSLGTDEAFF. The CDR3 nucleotides read TGCGCCTGCAGCTTGGGGACAGATGAAGCTTTCTTT.

The chain couples TRBV9 to TRBJ2-4; D tentatively fits TRBD1 or TRBD2 (5 bases each). Trimming took off 0 bases at V and 6 bases at J, with 7 bases between the two ends. CDR1 and CDR2 (germline): SGDLS, YYNGEE. The CDR3 length is 13 residues. CDR3: CASSVDGANIQYF. The CDR3 DNA reads TGTGCCAGCAGCGTAGACGGGGCAAACATTCAGTACTTC.

The chain recombines TRBV30 with TRBJ1-4, with 8 bases identical to TRBD1. The CDR3 totals 14 residues. With V trimmed by 5 bases and J by 8 bases, 10 bases remained unmatched. Germline loops: CDR1 GTSNPN, CDR2 SVGIG (reference sequence). CDR3 bases: TGTGCCTGGGATAGGACAGGGATGGCGGAAAAACTGTTTTTT. Its protein product is CAWDRTGMAEKLFF. Full variable domain (rest looked up from reference TRBV30 and TRBJ1-4): SQTIHQWPATLVQPVGSPLSLECTVEGTSNPNLYWYRQAAGRGLQLLFYSVGIGQISSEVPQNLSASRPQDRQFILSSKKLLLSDSGFYLCAWDRTGMAEKLFFGSGTQLSVL.

The chain is built from TRBV20-1 and TRBJ2-5, with 7 nucleotides matching TRBD2. The J call may be wrong; the DNA end is better matched by TRBJ2-7. Germline CDR1 DFQATT, CDR2 SNEGSKA (reference sequence). The CDR3 spans 13 residues. CDR3 coding DNA: TGCAGTGGGCGACTAGCTGGAACCTACGAGCAGTACTTC. Its protein product is CSGRLAGTYEQYF.

There are a few counts of this clonotype. The chain combines TRBV7-2 with TRBJ1-2; D uncertain. V lost 2 bases and J 5 bases, leaving 6 bases between the germline ends. Germline CDR1 and CDR2: SGHTA and FQGNSA. CDR3 size: 12 residues. The CDR3 DNA reads TGTGCCAGCAGCTTATCGATTTATGGCTACACCTTC. Protein product: CASSLSIYGYTF.

This clonotype was counted a few times. V usage is TRBV12-3 or TRBV12-4 and J usage is TRBJ2-1; no firm D call. V was shortened by 4 bases and J by 1 base, with 8 bases between the two germline ends. The length of the CDR3 is 14 residues. The CDR3 sequence is CASSWTLSYNEQFF. Written as DNA, the CDR3 is TGTGCCAGCAGTTGGACCCTGTCCTACAATGAGCAGTTCTTC.

The chain joins TRBV7-2 to TRBJ2-1; TRBD2 agrees at 9 bases. The trim removed 6 bases at V and 5 bases at J, leaving 11 bases unmatched. Germline lookup yields CDR1 SGHTA and CDR2 FQGNSA. The CDR3 is made up of 16 amino acids. The CDR3, as DNA: TGTGCCAGCAGTCCCTTCGGGGCGGGGGGGCACAATGAGCAGTTCTTC. Translating gives CASSPFGAGGHNEQFF. Based on the CDR3 plus reference TRBV7-2 and TRBJ2-1, the full variable domain is GAGVSQSPSNKVTEKGKDVELRCDPISGHTALYWYRQSLGQGLEFLIYFQGNSAPDKSGLPSDRFSAERTGGSVSTLTIQRTQQEDSAVYLCASSPFGAGGHNEQFFGPGTRLTVL.

The J gene is TRBJ2-1, the V gene TRBV9, with a possible D match to TRBD1 (6 bases). The end of the DNA fits TRBJ2-5 better, so the J call may be wrong. CDR3 length: 14 residues. The germline gives CDR1 SGDLS, CDR2 YYNGEE. The DNA for the CDR3 is TGTGCCAGCAGCCCCGGGACAACGTGGGAGACCCAGTACTTC. Residues: CASSPGTTWETQYF.

This clonotype has only one observation. The chain uses TRBV20-1 and TRBJ1-2; possibly TRBD1 for D (5 bases). Germline CDR1 reads DFQATT; CDR2 reads SNEGSKA (reference sequence). V lost 7 bases and J 1 base, leaving 13 bases between the germline ends. The CDR3 consists of 13 residues. CDR3 region: CSGSGPVNYGYTF. The DNA for the CDR3 is TGCAGTGGATCGGGGCCGGTTAACTATGGCTACACCTTC.

J is TRBJ2-2 and V is TRBV2; either TRBD1 or TRBD2 may fit D (6 bases each). CDR3 length: 13 residues. Germline V gives CDR1 SNHLY, CDR2 FYNNEI. Trimming left V 10 bases short and J 6 bases short, with 15 bases between. The CDR3 nucleotides are TGTGCCACCGGAGGGGGGCGGGCCGGGGAGCTGTTTTTT. Translated, it gives CATGGGRAGELFF. The variable domain in full, completed from reference TRBV2 and TRBJ2-2, reads EPEVTQTPSHQVTQMGQEVILRCVPISNHLYFYWYRQILGQKVEFLVSFYNNEISEKSEIFDDQFSVERPDGSNFTLKIRSTKLEDSAMYFCATGGGRAGELFFGEGSRLTVL.

Comments on this clonotype: Germline is not matched at one junction end, which may reflect a read error. The chain carries TRBV20-1 and TRBJ1-4; D gene uncertain. Germline CDR1 and CDR2: DFQATT and SNEGSKA (reference sequence). The CDR3 runs 12 residues. CDR3 loop: CSAGHMNGKLFF. The DNA of the CDR3 is TGCAGTGCTGGCCATATGAATGGAAAACTGTTTTTT.

The chain joins TRBV4-2 to TRBJ2-3; 8 bases map to TRBD2. The CDR3 extends over 18 amino acids. The V and J ends lost 1 base and 1 base, in that order; junction bases with no gene match: 10. Germline loops: CDR1 LGHNA, CDR2 YNFKEQ. The CDR3 here is CASSQVIVIAGRTDTQYF. The CDR3 DNA reads as TGTGCCAGCAGCCAAGTTATCGTAATAGCGGGACGCACAGATACGCAGTATTTT.

This clonotype has only a few counts. The genes are TRBV3-1 and TRBJ1-2, with TRBD1 as a possible D gene (6 bases). CDR3 length: 16 amino acids. Between the trimmed V and J ends, which lost 1 base and 2 bases, there was a span of 14 bases. Germline assignment: CDR1 LGHDT and CDR2 YNNKEL (reference sequence). The chain's CDR3 is CASSQGWQGINYGYTF. The CDR3 DNA follows: TGTGCCAGCAGCCAAGGCTGGCAGGGGATAAACTATGGCTACACCTTC.

This clonotype has at least ten counts. This chain links TRBV29-1 with TRBJ1-1; 11 nucleotides line up with TRBD1. There are 16 residues in the CDR3. Germline V gene data show CDR1 as SQVTM and CDR2 as ANQGSEA. Trimming at V came to 2 bases and at J to 5 bases, leaving 10 bases not matched to a gene. The CDR3 region has the DNA TGCAGCGTTGAACGGGGTCGGGGACAGGGGGAGACTGAAGCTTTCTTT. It codes for CSVERGRGQGETEAFF.